A selection of T cell receptor beta chains follows, all from one sample in a study of blood T cell repertoires in COVID-19. Produced via immunoSEQ multiplex PCR; TCRdb's table is partial and in-frame only. In the table there are about 250,000 clones, just over 85% of which are singletons. The specimen sequenced was peripheral blood. The receptors come from a man at least 80 years old with acute or convalescent COVID-19. CDR3s include the opening cysteine and the closing phenylalanine or tryptophan.

j_gene: TRBJ1-1; v_gene: TRBV19; CDR3aa: CASSMWQGGTEAFF
j_gene: TRBJ2-7; v_gene: TRBV3-1/TRBV3-2; CDR3aa: CASSRSGAPGGEQYF
j_gene: TRBJ2-3; v_gene: TRBV15; CDR3aa: CATSRDKASGSTDTQYF
j_gene: TRBJ1-2; v_gene: TRBV5-1; CDR3aa: CASSLGGRGYTF
j_gene: TRBJ2-1; v_gene: TRBV9; CDR3aa: CASSVTSGSSYNEQFF
j_gene: TRBJ2-5; v_gene: TRBV7-8; CDR3aa: CASSFVAGGETQYF
j_gene: TRBJ1-5; v_gene: TRBV19; CDR3aa: CASSITSGQGHQPQHF
j_gene: TRBJ2-7; v_gene: TRBV9; CDR3aa: CASSVGTDFSSYEQYF
j_gene: TRBJ2-2; v_gene: TRBV4-1; CDR3aa: CASSPLQDTGELFF
j_gene: TRBJ2-1; v_gene: TRBV7-6; CDR3aa: CASSQLAGAYNEQFF
j_gene: TRBJ1-1; v_gene: TRBV5-1; CDR3aa: CASSLILGGRNTEAFF
j_gene: TRBJ1-2; v_gene: TRBV27; CDR3aa: CASSQGQPGGYTF
j_gene: TRBJ1-6; v_gene: TRBV3-1/TRBV3-2; CDR3aa: CASSQALPQGHSPLHF
j_gene: TRBJ2-7; v_gene: TRBV4-3; CDR3aa: CASSLLVGTGDSYEQYF
j_gene: TRBJ2-2; v_gene: TRBV14; CDR3aa: CASSQARNQNTGELFF
j_gene: TRBJ1-5; v_gene: TRBV19; CDR3aa: CASCWANQPQHF
j_gene: TRBJ2-7; v_gene: TRBV6-6; CDR3aa: CASSSAVGRENYEQYF
j_gene: TRBJ1-2; v_gene: TRBV6-5; CDR3aa: CASIRRQGGDYGYTF
j_gene: TRBJ2-5; v_gene: TRBV4-1; CDR3aa: CASSPRSGSPGKTQYF
j_gene: TRBJ1-4; v_gene: TRBV7-6; CDR3aa: CASSFDSPGTGLGNEKLFF
j_gene: TRBJ1-1; v_gene: TRBV12-2; CDR3aa: CASRLPSEDRYKNTEAFF
j_gene: TRBJ2-3; v_gene: TRBV6-5; CDR3aa: CASKAGGGDTQYF
j_gene: TRBJ2-2; v_gene: TRBV2; CDR3aa: CASSFGTSDTGELFF
j_gene: TRBJ1-1; v_gene: TRBV7-6; CDR3aa: CASSSLTGGFTEAFF
j_gene: TRBJ2-3; v_gene: TRBV29-1; CDR3aa: CSVEDSRLAGIDTQYF
j_gene: TRBJ2-2; v_gene: TRBV6-4; CDR3aa: CASSRDSEAGELFF
j_gene: TRBJ1-5; v_gene: TRBV6-5; CDR3aa: CASRAGAQQPQHF
j_gene: TRBJ2-5; v_gene: TRBV28; CDR3aa: CASTGTGARKTQYF
j_gene: TRBJ2-3; v_gene: TRBV2; CDR3aa: CASSELVSTDTQYF
j_gene: TRBJ2-4; v_gene: TRBV7-3; CDR3aa: CASSQVEPTGENIQYF
j_gene: TRBJ2-6; v_gene: TRBV19; CDR3aa: CASISGPSGANVLTF
j_gene: TRBJ2-1; v_gene: TRBV2; CDR3aa: CASRLRTSGSSYNEQFF
j_gene: TRBJ1-4; v_gene: TRBV10-3; CDR3aa: CAISESRGGSGEKLFF
j_gene: TRBJ2-7; v_gene: TRBV5-1; CDR3aa: CASSLGLGQISYEQYF
j_gene: TRBJ1-1; v_gene: TRBV7-2; CDR3aa: CASSTPGGNTEAFF
j_gene: TRBJ1-2; v_gene: TRBV25-1; CDR3aa: CASSERTAANYGYTF
j_gene: TRBJ2-1; v_gene: TRBV2; CDR3aa: CATERTSFSEQFF
j_gene: TRBJ2-1; v_gene: TRBV7-2; CDR3aa: CASSLVARGPYNEQFF
j_gene: TRBJ1-1; v_gene: TRBV7-2; CDR3aa: CASSSGTVMNTEAFF
j_gene: TRBJ1-1; v_gene: TRBV3-1/TRBV3-2; CDR3aa: CASSLRQGRGNTEAFF
j_gene: TRBJ2-2; v_gene: TRBV5-5; CDR3aa: CASSFRQGASTGELFF
j_gene: TRBJ2-1; v_gene: TRBV18; CDR3aa: CASSPDRGPYNEQFF
j_gene: TRBJ1-2; v_gene: TRBV29-1; CDR3aa: CSVEGEQGADYGYTF
j_gene: TRBJ2-1; v_gene: TRBV27; CDR3aa: CASSLRLNSYNEQFF
j_gene: TRBJ1-5; v_gene: TRBV6-1; CDR3aa: CASSEQGDGQPQHF
j_gene: TRBJ1-1; v_gene: TRBV5-1; CDR3aa: CASSIRAGMNTEAFF
j_gene: TRBJ2-7; v_gene: TRBV6-5; CDR3aa: CASSLGQSSYEQYF
j_gene: TRBJ1-1; v_gene: TRBV2; CDR3aa: CARSFPNTEAFF
j_gene: TRBJ2-1; v_gene: TRBV7-6; CDR3aa: CASSGPGSGSHNEQFF
j_gene: TRBJ2-7; v_gene: TRBV15; CDR3aa: CATSRWRDSRREQYF
j_gene: TRBJ1-6; v_gene: TRBV7-8; CDR3aa: CASSLALSQRDNSPLHF